This entry is about one T cell receptor beta chain. This entry is derived from a study of T cells expressing NK-cell markers. With the 5' RACE reads reprocessed, TCRdb shows one record per CDR3 protein and no DNA. The listing records about 160,000 distinct CDR3 sequences. Material: blood T cells: a sorted CD56 or NKG2C T cell subset, CD4+ or CD8+ T cells, or bulk PBMC T cells (not recorded which). The TCR sequence derives from a man aged 18-75 years in good health.

CDR3 in amino acids: CASSRFQGAGALKAFF. This chain joins TRBV3-1 and TRBJ1-1; TCRdb gives TRBD1 as the D gene, but with no DNA this cannot be confirmed. Germline lookup yields CDR1 LGHDT and CDR2 YNNKEL (reference sequence). The CDR3 is 16 amino acids.